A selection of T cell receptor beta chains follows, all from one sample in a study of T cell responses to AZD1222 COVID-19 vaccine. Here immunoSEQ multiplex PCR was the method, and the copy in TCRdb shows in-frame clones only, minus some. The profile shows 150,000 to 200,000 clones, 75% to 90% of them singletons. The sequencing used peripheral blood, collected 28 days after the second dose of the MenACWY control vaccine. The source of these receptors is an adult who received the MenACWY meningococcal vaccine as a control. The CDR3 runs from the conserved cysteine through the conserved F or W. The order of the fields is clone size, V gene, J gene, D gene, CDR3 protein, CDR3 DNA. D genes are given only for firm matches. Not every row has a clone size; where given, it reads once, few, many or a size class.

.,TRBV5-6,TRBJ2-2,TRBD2,CASSRRGAGLAANGELFF,TGTGCCAGCAGCCGACGGGGGGCAGGACTAGCGGCGAACGGGGAGCTGTTTTTT
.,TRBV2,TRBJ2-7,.,CASSVVGEQYF,TGTGCCAGCAGCGTAGTGGGCGAGCAGTACTTC
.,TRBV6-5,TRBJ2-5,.,CASSYAGRETQYF,TGTGCCAGCAGTTACGCGGGGAGAGAGACCCAGTACTTC
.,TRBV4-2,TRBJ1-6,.,CASSMGARVHF,TGTGCCAGCAGTATGGGGGCCAGAGTCCACTTT
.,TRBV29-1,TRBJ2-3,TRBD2,CSGRLAGGPTDTQYF,TGCAGCGGCCGCCTAGCGGGAGGGCCCACAGATACGCAGTATTTT
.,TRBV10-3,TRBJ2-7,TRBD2,CAISEGPGAGAHYEQYF,TGTGCCATCAGTGAGGGGCCTGGGGCGGGAGCGCACTACGAGCAGTACTTC
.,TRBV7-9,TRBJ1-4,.,CASSLERANEKLFF,TGTGCCAGCAGCTTAGAACGGGCTAATGAAAAACTGTTTTTT
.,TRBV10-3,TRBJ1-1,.,CAISGEGYTEAFF,TGTGCCATCAGTGGGGAGGGCTACACTGAAGCTTTCTTT
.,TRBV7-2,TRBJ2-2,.,CASRRPGTNTGELFF,TGTGCCAGCAGGCGTCCGGGAACGAACACCGGGGAGCTGTTTTTT
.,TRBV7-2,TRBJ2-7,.,CASRGTPGGHPPQYF,TGTGCCAGCAGGGGGACCCCGGGGGGCCACCCGCCGCAGTACTTC
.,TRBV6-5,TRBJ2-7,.,CASSYSFGSEQYF,TGTGCCAGCAGTTACAGTTTTGGGTCCGAGCAGTACTTC
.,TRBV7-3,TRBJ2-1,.,CASSLGLAVTEQFF,TGTGCCAGCAGCTTAGGGCTAGCTGTGACTGAGCAGTTCTTC
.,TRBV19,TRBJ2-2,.,CASSIKTGNTGELFF,TGTGCCAGTAGTATCAAAACAGGGAACACCGGGGAGCTGTTTTTT
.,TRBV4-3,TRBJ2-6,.,CASSRPSTLLGSGANVLTF,TGCGCCAGCAGCCGGCCATCGACCCTCTTGGGGTCTGGGGCCAACGTCCTGACTTTC
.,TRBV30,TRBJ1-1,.,CAWSRQVDTEAFF,TGTGCCTGGAGTCGACAGGTAGACACTGAAGCTTTCTTT
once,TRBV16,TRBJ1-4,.,CASSQEPNEKLFF,TGTGCCAGCAGCCAGGAGCCAAATGAAAAACTGTTTTTT
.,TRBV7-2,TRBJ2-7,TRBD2,CASSLASGSYEQYF,TGTGCCAGCAGCTTAGCTAGCGGGAGTTACGAGCAGTACTTC
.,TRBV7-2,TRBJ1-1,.,CASSYAGTQVEAFF,TGTGCCAGCAGCTACGCCGGGACACAAGTTGAAGCTTTCTTT
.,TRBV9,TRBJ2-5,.,CASSVRGDGETQYF,TGTGCCAGCAGCGTAAGGGGGGATGGCGAGACCCAGTACTTC
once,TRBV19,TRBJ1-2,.,CASSSPEQGSYGYTF,TGTGCCAGTAGTTCCCCTGAACAGGGCAGCTATGGCTACACCTTC
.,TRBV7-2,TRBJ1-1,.,CASSLTGATEAFF,TGTGCCAGCAGCTTAACAGGCGCCACTGAAGCTTTCTTT
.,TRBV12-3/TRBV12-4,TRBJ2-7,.,CASNPGPSYEQYF,TGTGCGAGCAATCCAGGGCCTAGCTACGAGCAGTACTTC
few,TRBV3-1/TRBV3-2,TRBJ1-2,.,CASSLIGGLDYGYTF,TGTGCCAGCAGCCTCATAGGGGGACTTGACTATGGCTACACCTTC
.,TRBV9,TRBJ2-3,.,CASSLQPRTDTQYF,TGTGCCAGCAGCCTACAGCCTAGGACAGATACGCAGTATTTT
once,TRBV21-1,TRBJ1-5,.,CASSKGGQSNQPQHF,TGTGCCAGCAGCAAAGGCGGACAGTCAAATCAGCCCCAGCATTTT
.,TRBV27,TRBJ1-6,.,CASRDWGAEGPPLHF,TGTGCCAGCAGAGATTGGGGGGCCGAGGGGCCACCCCTCCACTTT
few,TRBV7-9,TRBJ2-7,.,CASSLATRGEQYF,TGTGCCAGCAGCTTAGCGACGAGGGGCGAGCAGTACTTC
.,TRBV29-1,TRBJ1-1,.,CSVEGRGKEAFF,TGCAGCGTTGAAGGGCGGGGGAAAGAAGCTTTCTTT
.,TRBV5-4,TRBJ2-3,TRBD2,CASSLEVWRWGGDITDTQYF,TGTGCCAGCAGCTTGGAAGTTTGGCGCTGGGGAGGGGATATCACAGATACGCAGTATTTT
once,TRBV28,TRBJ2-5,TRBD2,CASSLSSGIQETQYF,TGTGCCAGCAGTTTATCTAGCGGGATACAAGAGACCCAGTACTTC
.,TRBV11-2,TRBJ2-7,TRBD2,CASSSGTNYEQYF,TGTGCCAGCAGCTCCGGGACTAACTACGAGCAGTACTTC
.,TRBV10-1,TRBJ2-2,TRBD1,CASRGQGTGELFF,TGCGCCAGCAGGGGACAGGGGACCGGGGAGCTGTTTTTT
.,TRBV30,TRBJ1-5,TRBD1,CAWSPEVPTGLPQHF,TGTGCCTGGAGTCCAGAAGTCCCGACAGGGCTGCCCCAGCATTTT
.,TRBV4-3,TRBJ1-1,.,CASRDRGRAEAFF,TGCGCCAGCCGGGATCGTGGCAGGGCTGAAGCTTTCTTT
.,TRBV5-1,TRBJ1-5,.,CASSLQISNQPQHF,TGCGCCAGCAGCTTACAGATTAGCAATCAGCCCCAGCATTTT
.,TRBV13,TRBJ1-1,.,CASSGLRGVAEAFF,TGTGCCAGCAGCGGCCTACGGGGCGTAGCTGAAGCTTTCTTT
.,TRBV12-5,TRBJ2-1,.,CASGLFNEQFF,TGTGCTAGTGGTTTGTTCAATGAGCAGTTCTTC
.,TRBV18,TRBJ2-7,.,CASSPAGGYEQYF,TGTGCCAGCTCTCCAGCCGGCGGTTACGAGCAGTACTTC